This T cell receptor beta chain was captured by sequencing in a study of cytomegalovirus exposure and HLA in healthy donors. This CDR3 is built from 13 residues. Germline V CDR1 and CDR2: LGHNA, YSLEER. Trimming cost V 0 bases and J 6 bases, with 7 bases left between them. The PCR had 60 Vbeta and 13 Jbeta primers. Clones were sequenced by immunoSEQ multiplex PCR, and TCRdb holds only the in-frame ones, with some missing. The sample has some 150,000 clones, nearly 80% seen once. The V gene is TRBV4-3, the J gene TRBJ2-3; no reliable D call. Specimen: PBMCs. This sequence was found in a male donor in good health and CMV-seronegative. The CDR3 bases are TGCGCCAGCAGCCAAGATGAGGAGGATACGCAGTATTTT. As protein: CASSQDEEDTQYF.